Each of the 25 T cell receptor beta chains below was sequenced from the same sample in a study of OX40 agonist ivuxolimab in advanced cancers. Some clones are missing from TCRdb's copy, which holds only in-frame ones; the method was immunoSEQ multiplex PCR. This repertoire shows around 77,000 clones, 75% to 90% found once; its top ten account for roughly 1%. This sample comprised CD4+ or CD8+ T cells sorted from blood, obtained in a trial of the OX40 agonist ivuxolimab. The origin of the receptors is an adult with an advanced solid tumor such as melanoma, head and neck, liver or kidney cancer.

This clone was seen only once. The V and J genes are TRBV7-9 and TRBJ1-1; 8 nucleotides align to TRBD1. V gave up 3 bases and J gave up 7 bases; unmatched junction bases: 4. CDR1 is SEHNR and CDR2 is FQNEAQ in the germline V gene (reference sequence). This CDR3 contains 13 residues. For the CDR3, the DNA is TGTGCCAGCAGCTTGGGAGGACAGGGTGAAGCTTTCTTT. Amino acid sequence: CASSLGGQGEAFF.

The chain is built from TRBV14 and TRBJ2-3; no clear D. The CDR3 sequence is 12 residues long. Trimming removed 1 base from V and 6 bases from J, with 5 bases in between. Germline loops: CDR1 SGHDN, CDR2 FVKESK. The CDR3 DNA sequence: TGTGCCAGCAGCCAAGTCCCTGATACGCAGTATTTT. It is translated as CASSQVPDTQYF. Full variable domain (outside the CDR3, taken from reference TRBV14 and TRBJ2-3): EAGVTQFPSHSVIEKGQTVTLRCDPISGHDNLYWYRRVMGKEIKFLLHFVKESKQDESGMPNNRFLAERTGGTYSTLKVQPAELEDSGVYFCASSQVPDTQYFGPGTRLTVL.

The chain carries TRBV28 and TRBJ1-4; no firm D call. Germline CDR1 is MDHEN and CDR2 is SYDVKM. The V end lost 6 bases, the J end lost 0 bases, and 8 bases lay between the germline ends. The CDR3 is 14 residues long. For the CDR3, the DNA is TGTGCCAGCAGGCAGGCAACAACTAATGAAAAACTGTTTTTT. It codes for CASRQATTNEKLFF.

The CDR3, as DNA: TGTGCCAGCAGCTCTTCTAGCGGGACTACCCTGAGGGCGTATTTT. Translating it yields CASSSSSGTTLRAYF. This chain uses TRBV11-1 with TRBJ2-3, with 9 positions matching TRBD2. Germline CDR1 is SGHAT and CDR2 is FQDESV (reference sequence). The CDR3 sequence is 15 residues long. The junction had 16 bases not matched to a gene; V was cut back by 4 bases and J by 14 bases.

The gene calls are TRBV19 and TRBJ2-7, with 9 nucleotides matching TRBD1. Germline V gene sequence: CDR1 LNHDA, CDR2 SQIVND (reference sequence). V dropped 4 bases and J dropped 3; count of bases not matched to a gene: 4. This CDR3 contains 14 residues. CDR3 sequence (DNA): TGTGCCAGTAGTACGCAGACAGGGGGCTACGAGCAGTACTTC. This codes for CASSTQTGGYEQYF.

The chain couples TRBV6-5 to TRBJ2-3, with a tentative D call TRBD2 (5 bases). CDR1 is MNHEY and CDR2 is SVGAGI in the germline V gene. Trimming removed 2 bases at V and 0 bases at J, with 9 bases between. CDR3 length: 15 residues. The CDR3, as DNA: TGTGCCAGCAGTTACCGGCCTAGCAGCACAGATACGCAGTATTTT. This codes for CASSYRPSSTDTQYF.

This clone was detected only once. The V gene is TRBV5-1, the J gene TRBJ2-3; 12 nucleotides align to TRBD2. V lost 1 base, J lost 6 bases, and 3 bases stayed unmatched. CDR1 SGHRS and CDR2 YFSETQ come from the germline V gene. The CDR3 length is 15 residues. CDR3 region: CASSLWTSGMDTQYF. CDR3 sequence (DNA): TGCGCCAGCAGCTTGTGGACTAGCGGGATGGATACGCAGTATTTT.

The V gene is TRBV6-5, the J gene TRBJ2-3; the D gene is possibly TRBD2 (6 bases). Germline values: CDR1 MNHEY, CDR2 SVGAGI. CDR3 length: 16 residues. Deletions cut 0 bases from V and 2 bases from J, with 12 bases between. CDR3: CASSYSFSGPTDTQYF. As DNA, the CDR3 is TGTGCCAGCAGTTACTCGTTTAGCGGCCCCACAGATACGCAGTATTTT.

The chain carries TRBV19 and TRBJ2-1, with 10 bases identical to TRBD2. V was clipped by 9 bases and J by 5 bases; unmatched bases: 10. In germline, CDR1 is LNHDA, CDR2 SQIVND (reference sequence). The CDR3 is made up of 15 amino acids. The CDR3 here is CASRLAGLLNNEQFF. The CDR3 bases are TGTGCCAGCCGACTAGCGGGCCTTCTGAACAATGAGCAGTTCTTC.

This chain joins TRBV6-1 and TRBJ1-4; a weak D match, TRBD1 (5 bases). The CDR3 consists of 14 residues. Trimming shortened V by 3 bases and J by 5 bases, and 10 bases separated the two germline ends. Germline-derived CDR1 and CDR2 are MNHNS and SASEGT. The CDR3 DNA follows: TGTGCCAGCAGTGATTGGCAGGGAAATGAAAAACTGTTTTTT. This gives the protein CASSDWQGNEKLFF.

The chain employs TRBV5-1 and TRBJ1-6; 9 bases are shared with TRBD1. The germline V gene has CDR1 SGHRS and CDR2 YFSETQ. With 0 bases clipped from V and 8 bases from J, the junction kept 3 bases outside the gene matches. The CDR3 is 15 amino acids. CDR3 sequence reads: CASSLGQGVDSPLHF. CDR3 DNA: TGCGCCAGCAGCTTGGGACAGGGGGTGGATTCACCCCTCCACTTT.

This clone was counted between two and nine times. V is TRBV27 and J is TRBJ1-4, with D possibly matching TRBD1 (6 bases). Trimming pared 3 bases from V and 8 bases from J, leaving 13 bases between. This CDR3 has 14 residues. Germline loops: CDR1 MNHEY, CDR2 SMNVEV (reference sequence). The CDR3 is CASSFQGLGEKLFF. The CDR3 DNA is TGTGCCAGCAGTTTCCAGGGGCTGGGGGAAAAACTGTTTTTT.

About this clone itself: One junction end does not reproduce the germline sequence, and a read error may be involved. The CDR3 sequence: CASSLDGGPYNEQFF. DNA of the CDR3: TGTGCTAGCAGCTTAGATGGCGGACCCTACAATGAGCAGTTCTTC. This chain uses TRBV7-7 with TRBJ2-1; no reliable D call. CDR1 and CDR2 from the germline V gene are SSHAT and FNYEAQ (reference sequence). The CDR3 is made up of 15 amino acids. The variable domain in full, with the rest retrieved from reference TRBV7-7 and TRBJ2-1, is GAGVSQSPRYKVTKRGQDVTLRCDPISSHATLYWYQQALGQGPEFLTYFNYEAQPDKSGLPSDRFSAERPEGSISTLTIQRTEQRDSAMYRCASSLDGGPYNEQFFGPGTRLTVL.

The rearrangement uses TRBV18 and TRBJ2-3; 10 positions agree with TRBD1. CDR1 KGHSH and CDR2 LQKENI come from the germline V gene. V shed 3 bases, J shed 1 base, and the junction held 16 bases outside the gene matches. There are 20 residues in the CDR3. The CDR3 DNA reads TGTGCCAGCTCACCGTATACCGGGACAGGGGACTTACGTGGCACAGATACGCAGTATTTT. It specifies CASSPYTGTGDLRGTDTQYF.

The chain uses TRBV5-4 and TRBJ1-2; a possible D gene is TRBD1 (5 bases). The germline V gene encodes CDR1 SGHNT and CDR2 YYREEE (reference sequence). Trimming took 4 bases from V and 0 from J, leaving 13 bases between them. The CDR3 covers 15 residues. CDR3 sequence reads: CASSVDSLANYGYTF. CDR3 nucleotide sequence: TGTGCCAGCAGCGTCGACAGCCTCGCTAACTATGGCTACACCTTC.

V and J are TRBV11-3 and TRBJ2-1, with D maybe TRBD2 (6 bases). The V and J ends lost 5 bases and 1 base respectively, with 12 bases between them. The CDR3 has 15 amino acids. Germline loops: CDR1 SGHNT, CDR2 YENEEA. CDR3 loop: CASSPGAGSYNEQFF. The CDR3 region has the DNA TGTGCCAGCAGCCCTGGGGCGGGGTCCTACAATGAGCAGTTCTTC.

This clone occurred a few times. The CDR3 region has the DNA TGTGCCAGCAGTGCGCCGGAGGGGGCTAACTATGGCTACACCTTC. It codes for CASSAPEGANYGYTF. This rearrangement joins TRBV6-5 to TRBJ1-2; D perhaps matches TRBD1 (6 bases). Trimming shortened V by 5 bases and J by 0 bases, and 13 bases separated the two germline ends. The CDR3 is 15 amino acids. From germline, CDR1 is MNHEY and CDR2 SVGAGI.

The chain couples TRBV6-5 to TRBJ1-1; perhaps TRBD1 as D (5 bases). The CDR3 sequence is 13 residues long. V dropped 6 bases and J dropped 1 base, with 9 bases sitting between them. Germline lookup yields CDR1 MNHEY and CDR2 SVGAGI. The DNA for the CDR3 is TGTGCCAGCAGCTGGGACGGGAACACTGAAGCTTTCTTT. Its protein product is CASSWDGNTEAFF.

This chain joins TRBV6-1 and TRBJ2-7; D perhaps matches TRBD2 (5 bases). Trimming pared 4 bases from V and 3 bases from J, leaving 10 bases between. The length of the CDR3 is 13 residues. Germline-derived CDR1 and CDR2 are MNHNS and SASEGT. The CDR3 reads CASSVEAYYEQYF. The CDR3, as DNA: TGTGCCAGCAGTGTGGAGGCGTACTACGAGCAGTACTTC.

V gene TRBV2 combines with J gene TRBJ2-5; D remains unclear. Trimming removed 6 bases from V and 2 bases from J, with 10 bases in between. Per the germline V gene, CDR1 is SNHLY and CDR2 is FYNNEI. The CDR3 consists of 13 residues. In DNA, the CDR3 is TGTGCCAGCAGCTCCCAATCACAAGAGACCCAGTACTTC. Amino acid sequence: CASSSQSQETQYF.

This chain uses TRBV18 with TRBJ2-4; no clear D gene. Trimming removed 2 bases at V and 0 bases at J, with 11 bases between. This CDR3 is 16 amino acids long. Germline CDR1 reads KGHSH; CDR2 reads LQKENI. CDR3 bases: TGTGCCAGCTCACCAACAGAGATACTAGCCAAAAACATTCAGTACTTC. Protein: CASSPTEILAKNIQYF.

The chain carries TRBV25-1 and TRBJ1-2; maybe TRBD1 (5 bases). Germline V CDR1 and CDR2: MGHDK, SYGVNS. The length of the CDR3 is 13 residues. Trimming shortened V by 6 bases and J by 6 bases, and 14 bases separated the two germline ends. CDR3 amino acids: CASSRDWNDGYTF. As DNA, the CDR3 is TGTGCCAGCAGCAGGGATTGGAACGATGGCTACACCTTC.

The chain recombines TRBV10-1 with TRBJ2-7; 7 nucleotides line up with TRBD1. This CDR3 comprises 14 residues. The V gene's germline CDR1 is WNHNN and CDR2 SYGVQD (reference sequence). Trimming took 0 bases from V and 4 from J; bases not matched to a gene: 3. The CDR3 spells CASSESGQRYEQYF. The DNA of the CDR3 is TGCGCCAGCAGTGAGTCGGGACAGAGGTACGAGCAGTACTTC.

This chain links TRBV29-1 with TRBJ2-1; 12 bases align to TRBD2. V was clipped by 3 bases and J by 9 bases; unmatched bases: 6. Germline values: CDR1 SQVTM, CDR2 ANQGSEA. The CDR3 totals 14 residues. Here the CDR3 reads CSVDKTSGGGEQFF. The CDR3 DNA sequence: TGCAGCGTTGATAAGACTAGCGGGGGTGGTGAGCAGTTCTTC.

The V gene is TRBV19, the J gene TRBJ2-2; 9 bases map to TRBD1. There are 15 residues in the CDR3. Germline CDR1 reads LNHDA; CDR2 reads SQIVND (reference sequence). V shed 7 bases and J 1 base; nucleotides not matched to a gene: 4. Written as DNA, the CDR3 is TGTGCCAGTACCAGGACAGGGGTGAACACCGGGGAGCTGTTTTTT. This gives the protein CASTRTGVNTGELFF.